The clone carrying this T cell receptor (beta chain) was seen many times. What it binds is not known. This sample is drawn from a study of read filtering for tumor transcriptome and immune sequencing. Findings and caveats of the study: Dropping single-read clonotypes raised IR-seq and RNA-seq shared-clonotype correlation.

Germline CDR1 is DFQATT and CDR2 is SNEGSKA (reference sequence). CDR3 length: 16 residues. V lost 1 base and J lost 1; bases outside the gene matches: 7. The library was built from roughly 400 ng RNA with molecular barcoded adaptors for alpha/delta and beta/gamma chains. Via MiXCR, TCRdb re-called the reads, giving one row per CDR3 protein. The table lists more than 100,000 distinct CDR3 sequences, 10% to 15% of them singletons, with approximately 11% in the top ten. The rearrangement links TRBV20-1 to TRBJ2-3; 8 nucleotides agree with TRBD2. This sequence was found in a donor aged 40 or over with multiple myeloma. Input material: a population of CD138-negative cells sorted from bone marrow. CDR3: CSARAWAGGRTDTQYF. In nucleotides, the CDR3 is TGCAGTGCTAGAGCTTGGGCGGGAGGACGCACAGATACGCAGTATTTT.